This TCR beta chain is from a study of OX40 agonist ivuxolimab in advanced cancers. Study-wide background: Clinicians treated patients with ivuxolimab, an agonistic anti-OX40 (CD134) antibody.

With respect to this clone: Its antigen is not known.

Study-level findings and limits: Clonal expansion was seen in CD4+ and CD8+ blood T cells by week 6 at 0.1 to 3.0 mg/kg.

Produced via immunoSEQ multiplex PCR; TCRdb's table is partial and in-frame only. This repertoire shows more than 80,000 clones, 80% to 90% found once; its top ten account for about 1.5%. Looked up from germline, CDR1 is LNHDA and CDR2 is SQIVND (reference sequence). The V gene lost 3 bases and the J gene lost 0 bases, with 9 bases spanning the gap. This CDR3 has 14 residues. This chain links TRBV19 with TRBJ2-7; possible D gene TRBD2, 5 bases. The sample was CD4+ or CD8+ T cells sorted from blood, taken in a trial of the OX40 agonist ivuxolimab. The clonotype was recovered from an adult with an advanced solid tumor such as melanoma, head and neck, liver or kidney cancer. CDR3: CASSMLTNSYEQYF. CDR3 in DNA: TGTGCCAGTAGTATGCTGACTAACTCCTACGAGCAGTACTTC.